This entry lists 11 T cell receptor beta chains sequenced from one sample in a study of cytomegalovirus exposure and HLA in healthy donors. The PCR was carried out with 60 Vbeta primers and 13 Jbeta primers. The table came from immunoSEQ multiplex PCR; TCRdb's copy has only in-frame clones and leaves some out. The table has 100,000 to 150,000 clones, around two thirds seen once; the top ten hold roughly 2.7%. The sample consisted of PBMCs. These receptors were collected from a human donor in good health.

This sequence joins TRBV5-4 and TRBJ2-3, with D perhaps TRBD1 (5 bases). The V end was cut by 0 bases, the J end by 3 bases, with 11 bases between. From germline, CDR1 is SGHNT and CDR2 YYREEE (reference sequence). CDR3 length: 15 residues. CDR3 sequence (DNA): TGTGCCAGCAGCTTGGCCCTCGCAGGGACAGATACGCAGTATTTT. As protein: CASSLALAGTDTQYF.

This clone was seen a few times. The V gene is TRBV5-1, the J gene TRBJ1-5; TRBD1 aligns across 11 bases. The J segment lost 3 bases and the V segment lost 4 bases, leaving 6 bases of the junction unmatched. The CDR3 is 16 amino acids. Germline V gene lookup returns CDR1 SGHRS and CDR2 YFSETQ. CDR3 coding DNA: TGCGCCAGCAGCGAGGGACAGGGGGGCTCCAATCAGCCCCAGCATTTT. It translates to CASSEGQGGSNQPQHF.

The genes are TRBV7-5 and TRBJ1-1; the D call of TRBD1 is as the table states it, not checked on the DNA. TRBV7-5 is a pseudogene locus. This CDR3 is built from 13 residues. DNA for the CDR3: TGTGCCAGCAGCTTAGTGCAGTACACTGAAGCTTTCTTT. Translation gives CASSLVQYTEAFF.

Here the CDR3 DNA reads TGTGCCAGCAGCGCAGGGGGACTCTCTTATGGCTACACCTTC. It yields the protein CASSAGGLSYGYTF. J is TRBJ1-2 and V is TRBV6-5; the match to TRBD1 covers 7 bases. The CDR3 has 14 amino acids. Germline CDR1 MNHEY, CDR2 SVGAGI. The J segment lost 5 bases and the V segment lost 6 bases, leaving 9 bases of the junction unmatched.

The chain joins TRBV15 to TRBJ1-5, with 9 positions matching TRBD1. The J segment lost 7 bases and the V segment lost 0 bases, leaving 7 bases of the junction unmatched. There are 16 residues in the CDR3. Germline lookup yields CDR1 LNHNV and CDR2 YYDKDF (reference sequence). The CDR3 is CATSREEQGARQPQHF. CDR3 bases: TGTGCCACCAGCAGAGAGGAACAGGGGGCACGGCAGCCCCAGCATTTT.

The chain is built from TRBV11-2 and TRBJ1-1, with TRBD1 as a possible D gene (5 bases). CDR1 SGHAT and CDR2 FQNNGV come from the germline V gene. The CDR3 sequence is 14 residues long. V lost 1 base and J 3 bases, leaving 9 bases between the germline ends. CDR3 loop: CASSLGQGHTEAFF. DNA for the CDR3: TGTGCCAGCAGCTTAGGGCAGGGTCACACTGAAGCTTTCTTT.

The gene calls are TRBV7-9 and TRBJ2-3; D uncertain. The V end was cut by 5 bases, the J end by 2 bases, with 11 bases between. CDR1 is SEHNR and CDR2 is FQNEAQ in the germline V gene (reference sequence). The CDR3 has 14 residues. CDR3 region: CASSSSLPTDTQYF. For the CDR3, the DNA is TGTGCCAGCAGCAGCTCTCTCCCCACAGATACGCAGTATTTT.

This chain joins TRBV7-6 and TRBJ1-2; a weak D match, TRBD1 (6 bases). CDR1 SGHVS and CDR2 FNYEAQ come from the germline V gene. CDR3 length: 14 residues. Trimming took 3 bases from V and 5 from J, leaving 13 bases between them. This CDR3 reads CASSFNTGSYGYTF. CDR3 bases: TGTGCCAGCAGCTTCAACACAGGGTCATATGGCTACACCTTC.

With respect to this clone: The identical CDR3 is also encoded by other nucleotide sequences in the sample. The chain is built from TRBV5-1 and TRBJ1-2; no clear D gene. Trimming took off 0 bases at V and 4 bases at J, with 4 bases between the two ends. Germline V gene lookup returns CDR1 SGHRS and CDR2 YFSETQ. The CDR3 is 12 residues long. DNA of the CDR3: TGCGCCAGCAGCTTGGACAGCTATGGCTACACCTTC. It translates to CASSLDSYGYTF.

This clone was observed a few times. The junction does not match germline at one end; this may be a read error. The chain recombines TRBV7-9 with TRBJ2-7, with 9 bases matching TRBD2. The CDR3 loop spans 12 amino acids. Germline V gene sequence: CDR1 SEHNR, CDR2 FQNEAQ (reference sequence). This chain's CDR3 is CSSSGGISRMYF. CDR3 sequence (DNA): TGTTCCAGCAGCGGGGGGATTTCGAGGATGTACTTC.

The J gene is TRBJ2-1, the V gene TRBV27, with D possibly TRBD2 on 6 matching bases. V was pared by 4 bases and J by 3 bases, with 13 bases between. Germline values: CDR1 MNHEY, CDR2 SMNVEV (reference sequence). The CDR3 consists of 15 residues. The CDR3 coding sequence is TGTGCCAGCAGTTCGTCCCGGGACTTCTACAATGAGCAGTTCTTC. This gives the protein CASSSSRDFYNEQFF.